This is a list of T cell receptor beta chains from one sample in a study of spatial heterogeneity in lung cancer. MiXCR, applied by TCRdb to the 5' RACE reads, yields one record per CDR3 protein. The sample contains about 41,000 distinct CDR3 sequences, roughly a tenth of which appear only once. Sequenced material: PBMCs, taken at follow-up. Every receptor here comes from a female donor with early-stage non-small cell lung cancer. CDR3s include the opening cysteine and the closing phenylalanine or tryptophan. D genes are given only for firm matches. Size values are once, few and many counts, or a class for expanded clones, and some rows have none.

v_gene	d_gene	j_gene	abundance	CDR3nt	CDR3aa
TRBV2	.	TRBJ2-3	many	TGTGCCAGCAGGCCGACTGGACGCACAGATACGCAGTATTTT	CASRPTGRTDTQYF
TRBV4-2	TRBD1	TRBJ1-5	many	TGTGCCAGCAGCCAAGATGGGAATGGAGGGGGCGATGAGCCCCAGCATTTT	CASSQDGNGGGDEPQHF
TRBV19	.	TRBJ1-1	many	TGTGCCAGTAGTATTGGTCTGGGATACACTGAAGCTTTCTTT	CASSIGLGYTEAFF
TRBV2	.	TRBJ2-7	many	TGTGCCAGCAGTAAAAGCCCGGAGGGTCGCGGCTACGAGCAGTACTTC	CASSKSPEGRGYEQYF
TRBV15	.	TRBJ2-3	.	TGTGCCACCAGCAGAATTTCCACAGATACGCAGTATTTT	CATSRISTDTQYF
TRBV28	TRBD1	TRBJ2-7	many	TGTGCCAGCAGTTACCGGACAGGGGGCCTACCCTACGAGCAGTACTTC	CASSYRTGGLPYEQYF
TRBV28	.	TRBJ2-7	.	TGTGCCAGCAGCCCACCCCTGGAGGGTCCCTACGAGCAGTACTTC	CASSPPLEGPYEQYF
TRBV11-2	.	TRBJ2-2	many	TGTGCCAGCAGCCCGGGGGGGAGGACAGGGCCCACCGGGGAGCTGTTTTTT	CASSPGGRTGPTGELFF
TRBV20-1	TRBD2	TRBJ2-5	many	TGCAGTGCTAGATCAATACCGGGACTAGCGGGGGGGCCAGAAGAGACCCAGTACTTC	CSARSIPGLAGGPEETQYF
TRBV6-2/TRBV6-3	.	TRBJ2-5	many	TGTGCCAGCACCTTCACCCGGGAGACCCAGTACTTC	CASTFTRETQYF
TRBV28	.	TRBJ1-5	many	TGTGCCAGCACAAGCCCACGGACTCTTCAGCCCCAGCATTTT	CASTSPRTLQPQHF
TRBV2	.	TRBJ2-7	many	TGTGCCAGCCGAACCGGGCCGACTAGTGCGGAGTACTTC	CASRTGPTSAEYF
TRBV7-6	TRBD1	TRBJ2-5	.	TGTGCCAGTGGCCCCTTAGGGGGCCCCCAAGAGACCCAGTACTTC	CASGPLGGPQETQYF
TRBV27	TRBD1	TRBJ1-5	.	TGTGCCAGCAGGCGGGACAGGGGCAATCAGCCCCAGCATTTT	CASRRDRGNQPQHF
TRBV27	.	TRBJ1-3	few	TGTGCCAGCAGTAAGGAACCCGGAAACACCATATATTTT	CASSKEPGNTIYF
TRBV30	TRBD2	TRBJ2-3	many	TGTGCCTGGGGGGCGGGGGGAAACACAGATACGCAGTATTTT	CAWGAGGNTDTQYF
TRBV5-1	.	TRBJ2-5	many	TGCGCCAGCAGCTTATGGGGAAATGTGGAGGAGACCCAGTACTTC	CASSLWGNVEETQYF
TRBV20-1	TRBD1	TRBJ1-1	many	TGCAGTGTTAACAGGGGTACAGCTGAAGCTTTCTTT	CSVNRGTAEAFF
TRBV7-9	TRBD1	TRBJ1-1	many	TGTGCCAGCTTTGACAGGGTGAACACTGAAGCTTTCTTT	CASFDRVNTEAFF
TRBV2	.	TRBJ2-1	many	TGTGCCAGCAGGACCACAGCGAATGAGCAGTTCTTC	CASRTTANEQFF
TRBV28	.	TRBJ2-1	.	TGTGCCAGCAGTTTGGTGAGAGCCAATGAGCAGTTCTTC	CASSLVRANEQFF
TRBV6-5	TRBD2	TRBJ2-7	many	TGTGCCAGCAGTTACGGACTAGCGGGGAACTACGAGCAGTACTTC	CASSYGLAGNYEQYF
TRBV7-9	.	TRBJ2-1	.	TGTGCCAGCAGCTTAGCTGACGGAGGGAGCTCCTACAATGAGCAGTTCTTC	CASSLADGGSSYNEQFF
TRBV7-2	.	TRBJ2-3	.	TGTGCCAGCAGCTTAAACCGCCGGGATACGCAGTATTTT	CASSLNRRDTQYF
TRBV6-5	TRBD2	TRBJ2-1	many	TGTGCCAGCAGTTACGCTAGCGGGGTCTTTAATGAGCAGTTCTTC	CASSYASGVFNEQFF
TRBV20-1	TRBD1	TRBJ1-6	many	TGCAGTGCTAGACTGGGGACAGATAATTCACCCCTCCACTTT	CSARLGTDNSPLHF
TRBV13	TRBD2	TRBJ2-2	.	TGTGCCAGCAGCGGTAGTACCGGGGGGGCCTTCACCGGGGAGCTGTTTTTT	CASSGSTGGAFTGELFF
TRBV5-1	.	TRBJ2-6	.	TGCGCCAGCAGCATGCGCACCGGTCGCTCTGGGGCCAACGTCCTGACTTTC	CASSMRTGRSGANVLTF
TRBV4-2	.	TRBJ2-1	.	TGTGCCAGCAGCCAAGATTTAGTAGGGAAACCCTACAATGAGCAGTTCTTC	CASSQDLVGKPYNEQFF
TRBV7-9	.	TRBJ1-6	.	TGTGCCAGCAGCTTTGAGGGGCCACCCCTCCACTTT	CASSFEGPPLHF
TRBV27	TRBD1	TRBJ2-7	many	TGTGCCAGCAGTTTGGGCCGACAGGGTTACGAGCAGTACTTC	CASSLGRQGYEQYF
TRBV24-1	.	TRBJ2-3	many	TGTGCCACCAGTGATTCAGAAGGCACTGGCGATACGCAGTATTTT	CATSDSEGTGDTQYF
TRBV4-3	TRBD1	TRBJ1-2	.	TGCACCAGCAGCCCTTCCGGGGGGACAGGATCCTTCTATGGCTACACCTTC	CTSSPSGGTGSFYGYTF
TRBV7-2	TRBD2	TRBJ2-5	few	TGTGCCAGCAGCTTAGTCGGGACTAGCGGGGGGGTCCAAGAGACCCAGTACTTC	CASSLVGTSGGVQETQYF
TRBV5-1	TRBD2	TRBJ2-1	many	TGCGCCAGCAGCGCACGCGGGGGGGCCCTTGAGGAGCAGTTCTTC	CASSARGGALEEQFF
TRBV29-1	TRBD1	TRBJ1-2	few	TGCAGCGGAATCTCAGGGGGCTATGGCTACACCTTC	CSGISGGYGYTF
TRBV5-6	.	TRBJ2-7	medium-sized	TGTGCCAGCTACGCGGATCAGGGTGGGGAGCAGTACTTC	CASYADQGGEQYF
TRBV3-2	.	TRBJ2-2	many	TGTGCCAGCAGCATGACGGGCCTTGAGGACTCCAAGAAGAACACCGGGGAGCTGTTTTTT	CASSMTGLEDSKKNTGELFF
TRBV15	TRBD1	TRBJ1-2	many	TGTGCCACCAGCAGAGACGACAGGGGAAAGCACACCTTC	CATSRDDRGKHTF
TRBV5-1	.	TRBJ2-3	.	TGCGTCAGCAGCTTGATAAGTAGTGATACGCAGTATTTT	CVSSLISSDTQYF
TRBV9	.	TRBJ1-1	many	TGTGCCAGCAGCGTAGGTCTCTCAGCCAACACTGAAGCTTTCTTT	CASSVGLSANTEAFF
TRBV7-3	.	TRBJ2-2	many	TGTGCCAGCAGCTTAACGCAATCGTGGACCGGGGAGCTGTTTTTT	CASSLTQSWTGELFF
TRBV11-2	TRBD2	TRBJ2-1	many	TGTGCCAGCAGCCTGACTAGCGGGGGAGAGCAGTTCTTC	CASSLTSGGEQFF
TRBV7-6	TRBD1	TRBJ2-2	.	TGTGCCAGCAGCTTATTTGGGACAGGCCGCACCGGGGAGCTGTTTTTT	CASSLFGTGRTGELFF
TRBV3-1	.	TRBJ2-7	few	TGTGCCAGCAGCCGAGGGGAGTACGAGCAGTACTTC	CASSRGEYEQYF
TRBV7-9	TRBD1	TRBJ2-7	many	TGTGCCAGCAGCTTAGTTGGACAGGGTGTTTTAATCTACGAGCAGTACTTC	CASSLVGQGVLIYEQYF
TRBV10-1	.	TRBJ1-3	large	TGCGCCAGCAGTGAGTCGTCGGGGGCGTCTGGAAACACCATATATTTT	CASSESSGASGNTIYF
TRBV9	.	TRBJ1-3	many	TGTGCCAGCAGCGTGGGGACCAGCTCTGGAAACACCATATATTTT	CASSVGTSSGNTIYF
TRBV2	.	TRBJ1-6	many	TGTGCCAGCAGTGATAGACGGGGGAGCTCCTATAATTCACCCCTCCACTTT	CASSDRRGSSYNSPLHF